This TCR beta chain stems from a study of cytomegalovirus exposure and HLA in healthy donors. The germline CDR1 and CDR2 sequences are SEHNR and FQNEAQ (reference sequence). The CDR3 runs to 13 residues. Primers for the PCR totalled 60 Vbeta and 13 Jbeta. Here immunoSEQ multiplex PCR was the method, and the copy in TCRdb shows in-frame clones only, minus some. This table has 110,000 to 150,000 clones, about two thirds appearing once. About this clone: The antigen remains unidentified. The junction departs from the called germline gene at one end, perhaps through a read error.

Study results and caveats: Later examination showed HLA-associated TCR beta chains had greater clonal expansion than equally common others. Available immune exposure information covered CMV serostatus only. Among CMV-associated TCR beta chains, most appeared HLA-restricted in a later analysis. Later, an analysis found that common viral pathogens appeared to be linked with several of the most significant clusters.

This sequence originates from a man in his forties in good health and CMV-seronegative. Material: PBMCs. The chain employs TRBV7-9 and TRBJ1-4, with a possible D match to TRBD1 (6 bases). DNA of the CDR3: TGTTCCAGCAGCCGAGGGGGTTCCGAAAAACTGTTTTTT. Translating gives CSSSRGGSEKLFF.